Shown below are 20 T cell receptor beta chains from a single sample sequenced in a study of blood T cell repertoires in COVID-19. Method: immunoSEQ multiplex PCR; TCRdb's copy keeps in-frame clones and lacks some. This repertoire shows under 300,000 clones, approximately 87% found once; its top ten account for around 6.5%. Sequenced sample: peripheral blood. The receptors originated from a man aged 60-69 years with acute or convalescent COVID-19.

This chain joins TRBV6-2 or TRBV6-3 and TRBJ1-5; 7 bases are a match to TRBD1. The CDR3 spans 14 residues. J was trimmed by 5 bases and V by 6 bases; bases with no gene match: 7. Germline V gives CDR1 MNHEY, CDR2 SVGEGT. CDR3 sequence: CASSHRDRYQPQHF. The CDR3 nucleotides read TGTGCCAGCAGCCACCGGGACAGATATCAGCCCCAGCATTTT.

The chain links TRBV20-1 to TRBJ1-6; maybe TRBD1 (5 bases). The ends were cut back, 6 bases at V and 8 bases at J, with 23 bases in the middle. The length of the CDR3 is 16 residues. Germline V lookup: CDR1 DFQATT, CDR2 SNEGSKA (reference sequence). In DNA, the CDR3 is TGCAGTGCCAGTGGGGCTTACGGGGATGCCGATTCACCCCTCCACTTT. It is translated as CSASGAYGDADSPLHF.

The chain recombines TRBV14 with TRBJ2-5; D remains ambiguous. The CDR3 totals 15 residues. The germline V gene encodes CDR1 SGHDN and CDR2 FVKESK. Trimming pared 0 bases from V and 1 base from J, leaving 9 bases between. The CDR3 protein is CASSQDFGSQETQYF. CDR3 sequence (DNA): TGTGCCAGCAGCCAAGATTTTGGCAGCCAAGAGACCCAGTACTTC.

The chain carries TRBV4-3 and TRBJ2-5; TRBD1 matches 7 bases. Germline-derived CDR1 and CDR2 are LGHNA and YSLEER. V gave up 0 bases and J gave up 2 bases; unmatched junction bases: 6. The CDR3 runs to 16 residues. The CDR3 sequence: CASSQEGRGFQETQYF. DNA for the CDR3: TGCGCCAGCAGCCAAGAAGGCAGGGGGTTTCAAGAGACCCAGTACTTC.

Note on this clone: At one end, the junction sequence differs from germline, possibly due to a read error. This sequence joins TRBV5-1 and TRBJ2-5; D may be TRBD1 (5 bases). Germline assignment: CDR1 SGHRS and CDR2 YFSETQ. The CDR3 extends over 13 amino acids. The CDR3 spells CGSSLTALETQYF. As DNA, the CDR3 is TGCGGCAGCAGCTTGACAGCCCTGGAGACCCAGTACTTC.

This clone was detected a few times. The chain employs TRBV27 and TRBJ1-4; D is undetermined. Trimming cost V 10 bases and J 0 bases, with 9 bases left between them. Germline CDR1 reads MNHEY; CDR2 reads SMNVEV (reference sequence). The CDR3 is 13 residues long. CDR3 nucleotide sequence: TGTGCCATCCCCCGGGCAACTAATGAAAAACTGTTTTTT. Amino acid sequence: CAIPRATNEKLFF.

The chain has TRBV11-1 and TRBJ1-1, with D perhaps TRBD1 (5 bases). Germline CDR1 reads SGHAT; CDR2 reads FQDESV (reference sequence). Deletions cut 5 bases from V and 6 bases from J, with 10 bases between. The CDR3 runs to 12 residues. The CDR3 region is CASSLGGPEAFF. The CDR3 coding sequence is TGTGCCAGCAGCCTGGGGGGACCTGAAGCTTTCTTT.

This clone was found once. This chain uses TRBV12-3 or TRBV12-4 with TRBJ1-1, with D possibly matching TRBD1 (5 bases). This CDR3 spans 12 amino acids. With 1 base removed from V and 8 bases from J, the gap between germline ends came to 8 bases. The CDR3 is CASSLEPGEAFF. The CDR3 bases are TGTGCCAGCAGTTTAGAACCAGGGGAAGCTTTCTTT.

This clone was seen once. The J gene is TRBJ1-4, the V gene TRBV18, with 7 bases matching TRBD1. The CDR3 is made up of 16 amino acids. The germline CDR1 and CDR2 sequences are KGHSH and LQKENI. V lost 2 bases, J lost 2 bases, and 5 bases stayed unmatched. The CDR3 spells CASSPASGGTNEKLFF. CDR3 bases: TGTGCCAGCTCACCAGCCTCAGGGGGGACTAATGAAAAACTGTTTTTT.

The chain uses TRBV4-3 and TRBJ2-3; perhaps TRBD2 as D (7 bases). The V gene's germline CDR1 is LGHNA and CDR2 YSLEER. The CDR3 runs 14 residues. V lost 3 bases and J 5 bases, leaving 12 bases between the germline ends. The CDR3 region is CASSQGASGDTQYF. The CDR3 DNA reads as TGCGCCAGCAGCCAGGGGGCTAGCGGAGATACGCAGTATTTT.

The gene calls are TRBV29-1 and TRBJ1-3; TRBD1 might be the D (5 bases). V was shortened by 4 bases and J by 3 bases, with 10 bases between the two germline ends. CDR1 and CDR2 from the germline V gene are SQVTM and ANQGSEA. CDR3 size: 13 residues. The CDR3 here is CSVVGGGGNTIYF. DNA for the CDR3: TGCAGCGTTGTGGGGGGTGGTGGAAACACCATATATTTT.

The rearrangement uses TRBV9 and TRBJ2-1; the D gene is possibly TRBD2 (6 bases). The V end was cut by 6 bases, the J end by 6 bases, with 16 bases between. Germline assignment: CDR1 SGDLS and CDR2 YYNGEE. The CDR3 covers 14 residues. The CDR3 DNA sequence: TGTGCCAGCACCTCCGGGACTCGAAGCAATGAGCAGTTCTTC. Encoded protein: CASTSGTRSNEQFF. Filled out from reference TRBV9 and TRBJ2-1, the complete variable domain reads DSGVTQTPKHLITATGQRVTLRCSPRSGDLSVYWYQQSLDQGLQFLIQYYNGEERAKGNILERFSAQQFPDLHSELNLSSLELGDSALYFCASTSGTRSNEQFFGPGTRLTVL.

The V and J genes are TRBV30 and TRBJ1-5, with 9 positions matching TRBD1. The CDR3 sequence is 14 residues long. Germline loops: CDR1 GTSNPN, CDR2 SVGIG (reference sequence). The trim removed 2 bases at V and 6 bases at J, leaving 5 bases unmatched. The CDR3 bases are TGTGCCTGGAGTACTACAGGGGGCGGTCAGCCCCAGCATTTT. Residues: CAWSTTGGGQPQHF.

The chain combines TRBV5-1 with TRBJ1-2; TRBD1 agrees at 8 bases. The J segment lost 6 bases and the V segment lost 3 bases, leaving 7 bases of the junction unmatched. CDR1 is SGHRS and CDR2 is YFSETQ in the germline V gene. CDR3 length: 14 amino acids. DNA of the CDR3: TGCGCCAGCAGCTCTGGACAGGGAGCAGATGGCTACACCTTC. Protein: CASSSGQGADGYTF.

This clone was found many times. The genes are TRBV5-1 and TRBJ1-1, with 8 bases aligning to TRBD1. Germline CDR1 SGHRS, CDR2 YFSETQ. The CDR3 length is 16 residues. V dropped 0 bases and J dropped 4; count of bases not matched to a gene: 8. The chain's CDR3 is CASSLGGRQGSTEAFF. The CDR3 coding sequence is TGCGCCAGCAGCTTGGGGGGACGACAGGGGTCCACTGAAGCTTTCTTT.

The rearrangement joins TRBV9 to TRBJ2-5; 10 bases line up with TRBD1. The CDR3 contains 12 residues. J was trimmed by 3 bases and V by 7 bases; bases with no gene match: 0. CDR1 SGDLS and CDR2 YYNGEE come from the germline V gene. CDR3 DNA: TGTGCCAGCGGACAGGGGGAAGAGACCCAGTACTTC. It is translated as CASGQGEETQYF. Full variable domain (missing parts from reference TRBV9 and TRBJ2-5): DSGVTQTPKHLITATGQRVTLRCSPRSGDLSVYWYQQSLDQGLQFLIQYYNGEERAKGNILERFSAQQFPDLHSELNLSSLELGDSALYFCASGQGEETQYFGPGTRLLVL.

The V gene is TRBV11-2, the J gene TRBJ2-7; the match to TRBD2 covers 12 bases. Germline V CDR1 and CDR2: SGHAT, FQNNGV. This CDR3 spans 16 amino acids. Trimming removed 3 bases from V and 1 base from J; junction bases left unmatched: 4. CDR3 sequence: CASSFTSGRFSYEQYF. CDR3 in DNA: TGTGCCAGCAGCTTTACTAGCGGGAGGTTTTCCTACGAGCAGTACTTC.

The gene calls are TRBV9 and TRBJ2-7, with 10 nucleotides matching TRBD2. The CDR3 contains 17 residues. Trimming took 4 bases from V and 2 from J; bases not matched to a gene: 12. Germline V gene data show CDR1 as SGDLS and CDR2 as YYNGEE. CDR3 nucleotide sequence: TGTGCCAGCAGCTCAGGGGCTAGCGGGAGAGGGCCCTACGAGCAGTACTTC. Protein product: CASSSGASGRGPYEQYF. Supplemented by reference TRBV9 and TRBJ2-7, the full variable domain reads DSGVTQTPKHLITATGQRVTLRCSPRSGDLSVYWYQQSLDQGLQFLIQYYNGEERAKGNILERFSAQQFPDLHSELNLSSLELGDSALYFCASSSGASGRGPYEQYFGPGTRLTVT.

The chain joins TRBV6-2 or TRBV6-3 to TRBJ2-2, with 9 nucleotides matching TRBD1. Germline V gene sequence: CDR1 MNHEY, CDR2 SVGEGT. The junction had 3 bases not matched to a gene; V was cut back by 6 bases and J by 1 base. The CDR3 consists of 15 residues. CDR3 amino acids: CASSRDRVNTGELFF. The CDR3 DNA reads TGTGCCAGCAGCCGGGACAGGGTGAACACCGGGGAGCTGTTTTTT.

J is TRBJ2-5 and V is TRBV30; 7 nucleotides align to TRBD2. V shed 0 bases and J 1 base; nucleotides not matched to a gene: 2. CDR1 and CDR2 (germline): GTSNPN, SVGIG (reference sequence). This CDR3 has 14 residues. The CDR3 nucleotides are TGTGCCTGGAGTGTACTAGCGCGCCAAGAGACCCAGTACTTC. Translating it yields CAWSVLARQETQYF.